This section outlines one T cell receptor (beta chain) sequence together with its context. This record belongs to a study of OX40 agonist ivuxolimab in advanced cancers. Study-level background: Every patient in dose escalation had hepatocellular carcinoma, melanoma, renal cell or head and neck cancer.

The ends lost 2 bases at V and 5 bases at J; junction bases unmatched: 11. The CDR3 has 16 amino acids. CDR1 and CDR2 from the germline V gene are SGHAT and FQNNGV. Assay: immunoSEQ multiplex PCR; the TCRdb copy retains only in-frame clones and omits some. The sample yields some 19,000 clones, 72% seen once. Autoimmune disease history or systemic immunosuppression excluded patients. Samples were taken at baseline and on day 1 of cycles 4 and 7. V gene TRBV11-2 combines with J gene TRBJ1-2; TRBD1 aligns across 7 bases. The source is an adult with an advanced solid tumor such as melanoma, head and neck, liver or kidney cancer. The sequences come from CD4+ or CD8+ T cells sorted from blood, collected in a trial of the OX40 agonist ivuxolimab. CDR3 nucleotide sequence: TGTGCCAGCAGCTTAAGACCCTCCGGGACAGCTTATGGCTACACCTTC. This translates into CASSLRPSGTAYGYTF.